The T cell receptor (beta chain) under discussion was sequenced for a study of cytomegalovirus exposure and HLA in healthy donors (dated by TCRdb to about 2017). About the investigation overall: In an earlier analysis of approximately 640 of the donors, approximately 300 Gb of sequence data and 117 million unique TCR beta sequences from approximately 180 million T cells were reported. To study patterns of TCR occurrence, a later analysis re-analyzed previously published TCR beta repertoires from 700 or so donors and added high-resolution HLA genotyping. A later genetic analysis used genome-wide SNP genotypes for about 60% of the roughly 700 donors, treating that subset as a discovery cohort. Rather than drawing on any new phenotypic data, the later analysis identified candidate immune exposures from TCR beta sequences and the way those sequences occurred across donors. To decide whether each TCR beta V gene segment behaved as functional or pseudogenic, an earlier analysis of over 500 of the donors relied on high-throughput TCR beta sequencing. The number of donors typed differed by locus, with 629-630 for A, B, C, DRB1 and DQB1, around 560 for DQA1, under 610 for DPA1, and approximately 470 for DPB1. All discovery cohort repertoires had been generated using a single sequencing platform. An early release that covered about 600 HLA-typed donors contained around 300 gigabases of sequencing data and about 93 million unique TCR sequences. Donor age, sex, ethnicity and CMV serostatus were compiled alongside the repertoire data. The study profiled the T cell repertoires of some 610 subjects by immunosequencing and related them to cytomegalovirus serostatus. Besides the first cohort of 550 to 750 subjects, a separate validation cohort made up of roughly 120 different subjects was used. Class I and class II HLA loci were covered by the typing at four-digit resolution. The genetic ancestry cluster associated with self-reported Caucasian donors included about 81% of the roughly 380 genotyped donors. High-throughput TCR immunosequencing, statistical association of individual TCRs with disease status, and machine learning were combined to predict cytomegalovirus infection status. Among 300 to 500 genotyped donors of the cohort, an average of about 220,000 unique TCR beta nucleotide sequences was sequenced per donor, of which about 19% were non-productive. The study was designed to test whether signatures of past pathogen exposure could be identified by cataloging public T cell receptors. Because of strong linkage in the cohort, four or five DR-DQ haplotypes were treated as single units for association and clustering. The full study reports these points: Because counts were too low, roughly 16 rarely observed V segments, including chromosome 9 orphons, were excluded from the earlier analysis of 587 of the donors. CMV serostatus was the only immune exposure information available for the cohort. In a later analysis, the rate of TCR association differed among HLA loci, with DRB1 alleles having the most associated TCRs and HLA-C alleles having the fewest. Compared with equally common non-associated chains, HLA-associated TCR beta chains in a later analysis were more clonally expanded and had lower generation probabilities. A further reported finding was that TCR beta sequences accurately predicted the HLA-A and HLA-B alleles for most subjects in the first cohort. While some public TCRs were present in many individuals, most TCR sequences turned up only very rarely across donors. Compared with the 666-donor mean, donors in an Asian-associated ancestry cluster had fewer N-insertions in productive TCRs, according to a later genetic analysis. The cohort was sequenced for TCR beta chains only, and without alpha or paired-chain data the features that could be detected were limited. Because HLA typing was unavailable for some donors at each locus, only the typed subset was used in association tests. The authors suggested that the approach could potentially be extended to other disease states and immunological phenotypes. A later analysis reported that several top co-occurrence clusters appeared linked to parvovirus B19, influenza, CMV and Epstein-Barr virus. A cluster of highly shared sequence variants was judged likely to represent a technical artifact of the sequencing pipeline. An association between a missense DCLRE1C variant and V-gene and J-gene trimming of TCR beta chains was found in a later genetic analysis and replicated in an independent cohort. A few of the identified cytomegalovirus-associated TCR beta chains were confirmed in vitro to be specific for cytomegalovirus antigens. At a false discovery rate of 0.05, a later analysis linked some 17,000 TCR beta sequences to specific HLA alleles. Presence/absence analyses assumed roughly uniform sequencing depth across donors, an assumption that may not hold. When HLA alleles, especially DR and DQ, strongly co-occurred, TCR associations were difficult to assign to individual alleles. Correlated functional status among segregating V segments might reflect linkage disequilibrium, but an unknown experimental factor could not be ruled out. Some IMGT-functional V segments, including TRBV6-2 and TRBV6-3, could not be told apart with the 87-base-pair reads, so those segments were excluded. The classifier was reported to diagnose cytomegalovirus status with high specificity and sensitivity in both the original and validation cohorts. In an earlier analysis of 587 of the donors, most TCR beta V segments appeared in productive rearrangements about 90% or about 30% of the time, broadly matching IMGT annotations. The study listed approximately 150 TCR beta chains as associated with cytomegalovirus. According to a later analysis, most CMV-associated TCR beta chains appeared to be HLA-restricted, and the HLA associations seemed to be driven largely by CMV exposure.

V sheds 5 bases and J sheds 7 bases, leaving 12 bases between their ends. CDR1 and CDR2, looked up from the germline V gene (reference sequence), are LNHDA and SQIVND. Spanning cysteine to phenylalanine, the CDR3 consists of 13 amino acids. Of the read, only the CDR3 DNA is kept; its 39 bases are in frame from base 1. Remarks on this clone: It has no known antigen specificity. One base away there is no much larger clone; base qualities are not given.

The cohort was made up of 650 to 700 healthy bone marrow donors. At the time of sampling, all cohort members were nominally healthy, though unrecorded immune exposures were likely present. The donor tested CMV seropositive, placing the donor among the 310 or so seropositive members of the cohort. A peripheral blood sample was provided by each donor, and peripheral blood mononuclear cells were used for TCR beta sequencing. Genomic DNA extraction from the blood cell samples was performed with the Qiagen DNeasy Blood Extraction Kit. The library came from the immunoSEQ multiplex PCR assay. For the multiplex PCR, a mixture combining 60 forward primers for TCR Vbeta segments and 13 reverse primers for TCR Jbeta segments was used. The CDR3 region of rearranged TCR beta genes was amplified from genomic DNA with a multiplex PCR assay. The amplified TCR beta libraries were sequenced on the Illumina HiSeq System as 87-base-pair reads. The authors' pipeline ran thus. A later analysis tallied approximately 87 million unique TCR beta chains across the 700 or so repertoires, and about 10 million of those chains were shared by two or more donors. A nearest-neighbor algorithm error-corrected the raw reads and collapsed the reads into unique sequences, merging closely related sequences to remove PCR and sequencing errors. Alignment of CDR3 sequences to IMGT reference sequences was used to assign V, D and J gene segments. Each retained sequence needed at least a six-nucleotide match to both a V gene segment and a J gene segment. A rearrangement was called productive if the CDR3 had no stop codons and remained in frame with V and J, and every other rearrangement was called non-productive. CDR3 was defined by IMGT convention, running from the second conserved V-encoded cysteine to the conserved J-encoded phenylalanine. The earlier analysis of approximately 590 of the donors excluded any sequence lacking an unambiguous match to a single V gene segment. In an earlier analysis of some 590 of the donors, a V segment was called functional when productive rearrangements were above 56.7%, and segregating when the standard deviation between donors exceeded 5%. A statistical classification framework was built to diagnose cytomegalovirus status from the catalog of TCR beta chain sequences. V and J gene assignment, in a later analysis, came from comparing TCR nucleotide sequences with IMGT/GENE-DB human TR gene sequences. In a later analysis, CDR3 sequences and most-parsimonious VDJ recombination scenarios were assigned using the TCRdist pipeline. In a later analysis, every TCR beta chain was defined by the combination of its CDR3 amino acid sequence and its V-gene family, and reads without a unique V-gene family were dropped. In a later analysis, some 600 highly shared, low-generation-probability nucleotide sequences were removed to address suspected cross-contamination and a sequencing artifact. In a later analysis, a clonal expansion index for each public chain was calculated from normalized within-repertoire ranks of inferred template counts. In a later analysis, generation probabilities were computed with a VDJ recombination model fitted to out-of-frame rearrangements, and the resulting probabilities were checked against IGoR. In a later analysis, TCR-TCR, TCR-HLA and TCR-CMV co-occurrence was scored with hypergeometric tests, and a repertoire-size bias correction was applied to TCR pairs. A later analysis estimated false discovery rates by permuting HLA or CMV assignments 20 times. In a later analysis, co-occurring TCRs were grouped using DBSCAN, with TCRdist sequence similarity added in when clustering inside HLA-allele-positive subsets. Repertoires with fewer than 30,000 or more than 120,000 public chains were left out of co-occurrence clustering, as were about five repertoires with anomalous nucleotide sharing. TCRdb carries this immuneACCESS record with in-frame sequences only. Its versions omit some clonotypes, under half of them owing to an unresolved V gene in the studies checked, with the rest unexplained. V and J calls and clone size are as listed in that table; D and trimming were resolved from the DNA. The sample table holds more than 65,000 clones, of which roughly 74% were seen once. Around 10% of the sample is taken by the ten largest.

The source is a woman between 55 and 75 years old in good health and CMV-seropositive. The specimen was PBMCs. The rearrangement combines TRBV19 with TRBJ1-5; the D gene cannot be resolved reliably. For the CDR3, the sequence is CASSLYHLQPQHF. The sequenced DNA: TGTGCCAGTAGTCTATACCACCTACAGCCCCAGCATTTT.